This TCR beta chain was identified in a study of Graves' ophthalmopathy and Graves' hyperthyroidism. Across the whole study: There was a collection of peripheral blood at initial diagnosis, before any treatment.

For this clonotype: Antigen: not known.

Amplification of the TCR beta CDR3 regions used RNA transcripts (as template). First-round RT-PCR with HTBI primers preceded a second-round multiplex PCR. TCRdb called the multiplex PCR reads again in MiXCR, with one record for every CDR3 protein. Among some 360,000 distinct CDR3 sequences listed, approximately 17% were seen once. It was on clinical symptoms, serum thyroxine, TRAb, thyroid ultrasound and orbital computed tomography that diagnosis relied. Findings and caveats of the study: Most thyroid clonotypes with frequency above 0.001 were detected in blood too. The model predicted progression of ophthalmopathy with a sensitivity of approximately 68%, and its specificity was under 75%.

The CDR3 spans 12 residues. V lost 8 bases and J 2 bases, leaving 7 bases between the germline ends. The sequence came from an adult woman with stable Graves' hyperthyroidism. The chain combines TRBV12-3 or TRBV12-4 with TRBJ1-3; no firm D call. The specimen sequenced was peripheral blood. CDR3 sequence reads: CASLNPGNTIYF. Here the CDR3 DNA reads TGTGCCAGCCTTAACCCTGGAAACACCATATATTTT.